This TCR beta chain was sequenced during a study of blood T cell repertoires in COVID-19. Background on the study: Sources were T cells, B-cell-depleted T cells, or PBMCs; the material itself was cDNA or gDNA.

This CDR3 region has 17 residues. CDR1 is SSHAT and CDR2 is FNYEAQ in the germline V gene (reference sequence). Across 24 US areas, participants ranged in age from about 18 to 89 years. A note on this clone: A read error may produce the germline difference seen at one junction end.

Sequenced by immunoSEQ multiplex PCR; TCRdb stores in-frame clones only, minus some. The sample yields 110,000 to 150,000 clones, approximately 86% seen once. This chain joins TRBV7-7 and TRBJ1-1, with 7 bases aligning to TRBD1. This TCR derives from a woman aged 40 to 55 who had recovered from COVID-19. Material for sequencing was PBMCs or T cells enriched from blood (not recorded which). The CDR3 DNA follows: TGTGCTAGCAGCTTTCCCCCGGGACAGAACATGAACACTGAAGCTTTCTTT. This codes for CASSFPPGQNMNTEAFF.